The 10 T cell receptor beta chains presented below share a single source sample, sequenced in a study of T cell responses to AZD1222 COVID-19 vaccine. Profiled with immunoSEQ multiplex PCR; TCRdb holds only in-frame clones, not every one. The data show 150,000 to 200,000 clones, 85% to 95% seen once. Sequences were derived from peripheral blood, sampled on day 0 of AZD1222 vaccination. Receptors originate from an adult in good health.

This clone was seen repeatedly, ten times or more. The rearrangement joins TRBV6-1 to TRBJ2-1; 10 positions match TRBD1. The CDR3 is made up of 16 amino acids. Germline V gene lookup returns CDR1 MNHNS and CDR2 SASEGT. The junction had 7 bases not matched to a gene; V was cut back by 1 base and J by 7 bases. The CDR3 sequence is CASSEEEGQGWNEQFF. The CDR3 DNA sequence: TGTGCCAGCAGTGAAGAGGAGGGACAGGGGTGGAATGAGCAGTTCTTC.

The CDR3 bases are TGTGCCAGCAGGCCTTATAGCAATCAGCCCCAGCATTTT. Protein: CASRPYSNQPQHF. This rearrangement joins TRBV27 to TRBJ1-5; D remains unclear. The CDR3 has 13 amino acids. Trimming took 6 bases from V and 0 from J, leaving 6 bases between them. Per germline, CDR1 MNHEY and CDR2 SMNVEV (reference sequence).

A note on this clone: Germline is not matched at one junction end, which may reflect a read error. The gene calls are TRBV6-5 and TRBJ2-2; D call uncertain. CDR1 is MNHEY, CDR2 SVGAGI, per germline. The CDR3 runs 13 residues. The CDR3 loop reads CATSSVFTGELFF. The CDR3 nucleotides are TGTGCCACCAGTTCCGTTTTTACCGGGGAGCTGTTTTTT.

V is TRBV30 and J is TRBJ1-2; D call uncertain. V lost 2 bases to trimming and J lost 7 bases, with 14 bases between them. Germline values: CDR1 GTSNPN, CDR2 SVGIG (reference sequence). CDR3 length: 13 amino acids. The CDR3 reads CAWSWLRQVGYTF. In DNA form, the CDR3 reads TGTGCCTGGAGTTGGCTCCGGCAGGTTGGCTACACCTTC.

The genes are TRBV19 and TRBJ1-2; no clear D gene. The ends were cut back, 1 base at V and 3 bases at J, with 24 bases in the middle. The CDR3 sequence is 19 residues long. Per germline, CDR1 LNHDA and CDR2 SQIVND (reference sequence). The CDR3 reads CASSIATSRVGKDYYGYTF. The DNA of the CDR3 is TGTGCCAGTAGTATAGCTACATCCCGCGTAGGAAAAGACTACTATGGCTACACCTTC.

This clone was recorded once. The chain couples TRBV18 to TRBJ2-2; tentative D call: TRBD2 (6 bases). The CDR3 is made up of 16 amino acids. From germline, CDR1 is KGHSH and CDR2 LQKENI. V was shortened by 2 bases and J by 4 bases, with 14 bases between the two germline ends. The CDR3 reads CASSPDRRGVTGELFF. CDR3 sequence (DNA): TGTGCCAGCTCACCAGATAGGCGGGGCGTCACCGGGGAGCTGTTTTTT. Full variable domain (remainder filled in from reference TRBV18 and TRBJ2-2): NAGVMQNPRHLVRRRGQEARLRCSPMKGHSHVYWYRQLPEEGLKFMVYLQKENIIDESGMPKERFSAEFPKEGPSILRIQQVVRGDSAAYFCASSPDRRGVTGELFFGEGSRLTVL.

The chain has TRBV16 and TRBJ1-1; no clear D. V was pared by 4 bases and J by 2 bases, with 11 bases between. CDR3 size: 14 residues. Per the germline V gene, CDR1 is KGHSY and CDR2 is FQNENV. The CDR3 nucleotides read TGTGCCAGCAGCCCCCGGGTCCTTAACACTGAAGCTTTCTTT. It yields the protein CASSPRVLNTEAFF.

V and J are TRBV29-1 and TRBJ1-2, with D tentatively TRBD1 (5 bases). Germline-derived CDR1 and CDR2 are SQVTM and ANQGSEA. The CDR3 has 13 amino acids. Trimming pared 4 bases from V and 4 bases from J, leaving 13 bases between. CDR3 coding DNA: TGCAGCGTTGTTGAGGGGATAGGCTATGGCTACACCTTC. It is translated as CSVVEGIGYGYTF. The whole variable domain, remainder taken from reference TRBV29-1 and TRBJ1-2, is SAVISQKPSRDICQRGTSLTIQCQVDSQVTMMFWYRQQPGQSLTLIATANQGSEATYESGFVIDKFPISRPNLTFSTLTVSNMSPEDSSIYLCSVVEGIGYGYTFGSGTRLTVV.

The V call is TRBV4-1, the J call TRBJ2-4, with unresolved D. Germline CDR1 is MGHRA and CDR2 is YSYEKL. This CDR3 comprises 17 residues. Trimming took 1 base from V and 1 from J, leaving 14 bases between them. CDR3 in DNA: TGCGCCAGCAGCCAAGGACCTCCCCATGGGGCCAAAAACATTCAGTACTTC. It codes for CASSQGPPHGAKNIQYF.

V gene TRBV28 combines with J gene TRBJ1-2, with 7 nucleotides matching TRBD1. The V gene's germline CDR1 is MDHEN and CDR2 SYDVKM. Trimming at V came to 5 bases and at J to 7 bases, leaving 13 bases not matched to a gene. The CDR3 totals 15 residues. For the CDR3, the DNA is TGTGCCAGCAGTCCTCCTCAGGGGGGGCGGGGTGGCTACACCTTC. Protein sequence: CASSPPQGGRGGYTF.